This T cell receptor (beta chain) was sequenced in a study of blood T cell repertoires in COVID-19. Study at large: COVID-19 samples collected from the United States, Italy and Spain covered acute and convalescent phases. T cells, B-cell-depleted T cells, or PBMCs provided the cDNA or gDNA that served as material.

Original analysis: Reference gene primers were amplified, and this amplification served to estimate nucleated cell counts. Produced via immunoSEQ multiplex PCR; TCRdb's table is partial and in-frame only. From that table come the V and J calls and clone size; the DNA was used to work out D and trimming. The sample lists just over 40,000 clones, approximately 80% occurring once. Trimming stripped 1 base from V and 6 bases from J, with 19 bases between. Germline V gene data show CDR1 as LGHDT and CDR2 as YNNKEL (reference sequence). The CDR3 contains 16 residues. The receptor's source is a woman in her fifties or sixties with acute or convalescent COVID-19. The chain employs TRBV3-1 (or the pseudogene TRBV3-2) and TRBJ2-7; possible D gene TRBD2, 7 bases. What was sequenced was peripheral blood. CDR3 protein: CASSQGRRGRLSEQYF. The CDR3, as DNA: TGTGCCAGCAGCCAAGGGAGGCGGGGGCGACTCTCCGAGCAGTACTTC.